The rows below give T cell receptor beta chains drawn from one sample of a study of cytomegalovirus exposure and HLA in healthy donors. Produced via immunoSEQ multiplex PCR; TCRdb's table is partial and in-frame only. The sample has 150,000 to 170,000 clones, roughly four fifths seen once; the top ten hold roughly 1.4%. Sequenced: PBMCs. Source of these receptors: a man between 18 and 29 years old in good health and CMV-seronegative. Both conserved end residues are part of each CDR3.

V gene	J gene	CDR3 protein
TRBV19	TRBJ1-5	CASSGDRGVSNQPQHF
TRBV28	TRBJ2-1	CASRPLSLSGPSRPFTGEQFF
TRBV10-2	TRBJ2-1	CASGGSGTYNEQFF
TRBV6-5	TRBJ2-1	CASSTALVHEQFF
TRBV5-1	TRBJ2-1	CASRPEAGTSYNEQFF
TRBV5-1	TRBJ2-7	CASSLRGQNSYEQYF
TRBV7-2	TRBJ2-3	CASSTRGSPPQSTQYF
TRBV5-4	TRBJ2-1	CASSLAVSGDINEQFF
TRBV18	TRBJ2-7	CASSPASGNDEQYF
TRBV6-5	TRBJ2-7	CASSYGARTDYEQYF
TRBV14	TRBJ2-7	CASSPRPGGEQYF
TRBV5-6	TRBJ1-2	CASSRRAGVRGNYGYTF
TRBV5-6	.	CASNQLAAHYEQYF
TRBV11-2	TRBJ2-5	CASRSAGGGETQYF
TRBV5-1	TRBJ2-5	CASSSEGTREETQYF
TRBV19	TRBJ2-7	CASSWTPEGPYEQYF
TRBV7-6	TRBJ1-6	CASSLGIRGYNSPLHF
TRBV7-2	TRBJ2-7	CASSFLGPGGSEQYF
TRBV19	TRBJ1-5	CASSIRTGNQPQHF
TRBV5-6	TRBJ2-3	CASSLTTDTQYF
TRBV27	TRBJ2-3	CASTPRRGGDTQYF
TRBV27	TRBJ1-4	CASAPVLNEKLFF
TRBV4-3	TRBJ1-1	CASSGTAEGTEAFF
TRBV4-3	TRBJ2-1	CASSSGLAGLYNEQFF
TRBV6-5	TRBJ2-1	CASSYLVARDEQFF
TRBV10-2	TRBJ1-1	CASRTTGGDTEAFF
TRBV28	TRBJ1-6	CASSPGQGNSPLHF
TRBV10-3	TRBJ2-7	CATSITSGDSYEQYF
TRBV6-4	TRBJ2-3	CASSDSTSGSTDTQYF
TRBV18	TRBJ2-7	CASSPGGVAGSSYEQYF
TRBV7-9	TRBJ2-7	CSSTLRGSPYEQYF
TRBV28	TRBJ2-1	CASSLMWEGKFNEQFF
TRBV7-9	TRBJ2-7	CASSLGTGTSGRAYEQYF
TRBV2	TRBJ2-2	CASSGGGAGTGELFF
TRBV5-1	TRBJ2-7	CASSLQGAFSYEQYF
TRBV6-1	TRBJ2-1	CASSVSDFRSYNEQFF
TRBV4-1	TRBJ2-5	CASSQENSGWETQYF
TRBV27	TRBJ2-7	CASSLTGPYEQYF
TRBV29-1	TRBJ2-3	CSVEVRSVSLAQYF
TRBV7-8	TRBJ2-7	CASSLNGGPPSYEQYF